The 11 T cell receptor beta chains given below trace back to one sample, sequenced in a study of spatial heterogeneity in lung cancer (dated by TCRdb to between 2018 and 2021). The library was prepared using 5' RACE. Instrument on record: NextSeq 500. TCRdb reran the public reads through fastp at Q25 and MiXCR, keeping productive beta chains. Every distinct CDR3 protein forms one entry, paired with its most common genes and DNA. For this sample there are 40,000 or so distinct CDR3 sequences; less than 5.5% appear just once. The ten largest clones add up to 25% to 30% of the sample. According to the study, the label for this sample's time point signals: sample taken at primary tumor resection. Whole RNA extracted from tumor and nontumor lung tissue, or from cryopreserved PBMC samples, was used for TCR sequencing without cell sorting. The sample consisted of PBMCs, taken at surgery. These TCRs come from a female donor with early-stage non-small cell lung cancer.

The rearrangement joins TRBV6-4 to TRBJ2-3; TRBD2 matches 8 bases. Per the germline V gene, CDR1 is MRHNA and CDR2 is SNTAGT. The CDR3 spans 15 residues. Losses at the gene ends were 4 bases for V and 2 bases for J; bases not matched to a gene: 5. Here the CDR3 DNA reads TGTGCCAGCAGTGGCAGGCGGGGGGCCACAGATACGCAGTATTTT. Translating it yields CASSGRRGATDTQYF.

As DNA, the CDR3 is TGTGCCAGCATCTCAGGGAGTCGGGTCGAGCAGTACTTC. Translating gives CASISGSRVEQYF. V is TRBV6-6 and J is TRBJ2-7, with D tentatively TRBD1 or TRBD2 (5 bases each). V lost 7 bases to trimming and J lost 6 bases, with 16 bases between them. From germline, CDR1 is MNHNY and CDR2 SVGAGI (reference sequence). The CDR3 has 13 residues.

This clonotype was counted at least ten times. The chain links TRBV23-1 to TRBJ1-5; the D gene is possibly TRBD1 (6 bases). TRBV23-1 is assigned to the ORF class and has an uncertain function. The ends were cut back, 6 bases at V and 1 base at J, with 16 bases in the middle. The CDR3 totals 16 residues. Here the CDR3 reads CASSRGGAESNQPQHF. The CDR3 DNA reads as TGCGCCAGCAGCCGAGGGGGTGCTGAGAGCAATCAGCCCCAGCATTTT.

Ten or more counts support this clonotype. The V gene is TRBV5-4, the J gene TRBJ2-1; no clear D gene. The V gene's germline CDR1 is SGHNT and CDR2 YYREEE (reference sequence). Trimming left V 1 base short and J 5 bases short, with 10 bases between. The CDR3 totals 14 residues. The CDR3 DNA is TGTGCCAGCAGCTTGATCGATGTGGACAATGAGCAGTTCTTC. It specifies CASSLIDVDNEQFF.

The genes are TRBV3-1 and TRBJ2-1; D gene uncertain. CDR1 and CDR2 (germline): LGHDT, YNNKEL (reference sequence). The V gene lost 0 bases and the J gene lost 11 bases, with 8 bases spanning the gap. The CDR3 is made up of 12 amino acids. CDR3 in DNA: TGTGCCAGCAGCCAAGATGCCACCAAGCAGTTCTTC. It is translated as CASSQDATKQFF.

This clonotype was observed many times. The chain couples TRBV24-1 to TRBJ1-2, with D perhaps matching TRBD1 (5 bases). The germline V and J ends were trimmed by 2 bases and 7 bases, with 7 bases remaining between them. Germline lookup yields CDR1 KGHDR and CDR2 SFDVKD. CDR3 length: 12 residues. As DNA, the CDR3 is TGTGCCACCAGTGATTCTGGGACTGGCTACACCTTC. It is translated as CATSDSGTGYTF.

This clonotype was detected many times. The V and J genes are TRBV7-9 and TRBJ1-5; D gene unclear. The CDR3 has 18 amino acids. Deletions cut 1 base from V and 1 base from J, with 17 bases between. CDR1 is SEHNR and CDR2 is FQNEAQ in the germline V gene (reference sequence). CDR3 amino acids: CASSLGSWLDLSNQPQHF. The CDR3 region has the DNA TGTGCCAGCAGCTTAGGCAGCTGGTTGGATTTAAGCAATCAGCCCCAGCATTTT.

This clonotype was recorded many times. CDR3 sequence (DNA): TGTGCCTGGAGTGGAGGCGGCACTGAAGCTTTCTTT. Its translation is CAWSGGGTEAFF. The V gene is TRBV30, the J gene TRBJ1-1; D is unclear. The CDR3 consists of 12 residues. Trimming removed 1 base at V and 4 bases at J, with 7 bases between. Germline CDR1 GTSNPN, CDR2 SVGIG (reference sequence).

With regard to this clonotype: Given a much more abundant clone one base away, this may be a read error. The V and J genes are TRBV28 and TRBJ2-5; D may be TRBD2 (5 bases). This CDR3 has 12 residues. The V and J ends lost 5 bases and 2 bases respectively, with 6 bases between them. Germline loops: CDR1 MDHEN, CDR2 SYDVKM. CDR3 region: CASSRTQETQYF. CDR3 sequence (DNA): TGTGCCAGCAGTCGGACTCAAGAGACCCAGTACTTC.

Only a few counts were recorded for this clonotype. This chain links TRBV30 with TRBJ1-6, with D unresolved. Per germline, CDR1 GTSNPN and CDR2 SVGIG (reference sequence). The CDR3 is 13 residues long. V dropped 4 bases and J dropped 6 bases, with 10 bases sitting between them. As DNA, the CDR3 is TGTGCCTGGACTGCCATGTTTAATTCACCCCTCCACTTT. Amino acid sequence: CAWTAMFNSPLHF.

The V call is TRBV6-6, the J call TRBJ2-7; the D call may be TRBD1 or TRBD2 (6 bases each). Germline assignment: CDR1 MNHNY and CDR2 SVGAGI (reference sequence). V dropped 6 bases and J dropped 4 bases, with 13 bases sitting between them. The CDR3 has 13 residues. CDR3 in DNA: TGTGCCAGCAGAGTGAGGGGGGTATACGAGCAGTACTTC. It codes for CASRVRGVYEQYF.